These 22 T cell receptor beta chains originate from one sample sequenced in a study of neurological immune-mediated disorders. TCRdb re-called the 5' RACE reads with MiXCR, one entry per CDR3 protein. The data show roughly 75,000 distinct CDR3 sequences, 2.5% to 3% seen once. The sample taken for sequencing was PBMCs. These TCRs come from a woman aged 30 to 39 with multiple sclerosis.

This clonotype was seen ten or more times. CDR3 in amino acids: CASSQDEGKYNEQFF. DNA of the CDR3: TGTGCCAGCAGCCAAGATGAGGGAAAGTACAATGAGCAGTTCTTC. The chain couples TRBV4-2 to TRBJ2-1, with D perhaps matching TRBD2 (5 bases). V lost 0 bases, J lost 4 bases, and 10 bases lay in between. CDR1 is LGHNA, CDR2 YNFKEQ, per germline. This CDR3 is built from 15 residues.

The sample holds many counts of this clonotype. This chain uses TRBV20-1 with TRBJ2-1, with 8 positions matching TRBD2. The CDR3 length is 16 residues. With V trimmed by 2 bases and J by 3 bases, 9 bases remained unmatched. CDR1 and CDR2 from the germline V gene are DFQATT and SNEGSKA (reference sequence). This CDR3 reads CSARLNIAGRYNEQFF. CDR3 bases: TGCAGTGCTAGACTGAACATAGCGGGACGCTACAATGAGCAGTTCTTC.

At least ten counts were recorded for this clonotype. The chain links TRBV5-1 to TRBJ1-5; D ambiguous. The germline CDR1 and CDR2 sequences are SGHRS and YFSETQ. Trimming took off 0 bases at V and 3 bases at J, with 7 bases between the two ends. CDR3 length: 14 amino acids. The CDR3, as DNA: TGCGCCAGCAGCTTGGGCGGCTACAATCAGCCCCAGCATTTT. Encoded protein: CASSLGGYNQPQHF.

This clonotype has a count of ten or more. CDR3 sequence (DNA): TGTGCCAGCAGCTTAGAGGTCAGGAGCGGAAAGCAGTACTTC. This codes for CASSLEVRSGKQYF. The chain couples TRBV7-2 to TRBJ2-7; possible D gene TRBD2, 5 bases. Germline V gene sequence: CDR1 SGHTA, CDR2 FQGNSA. V lost 1 base, J lost 8 bases, and 15 bases lay in between. CDR3 length: 14 residues.

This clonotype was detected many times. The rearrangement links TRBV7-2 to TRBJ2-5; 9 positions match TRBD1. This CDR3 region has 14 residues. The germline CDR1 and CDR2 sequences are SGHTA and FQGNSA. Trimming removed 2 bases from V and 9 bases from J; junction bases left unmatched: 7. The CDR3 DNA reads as TGTGCCAGCAGCTTAAGACAGGGGGACGGGTCCCAGTACTTC. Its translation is CASSLRQGDGSQYF.

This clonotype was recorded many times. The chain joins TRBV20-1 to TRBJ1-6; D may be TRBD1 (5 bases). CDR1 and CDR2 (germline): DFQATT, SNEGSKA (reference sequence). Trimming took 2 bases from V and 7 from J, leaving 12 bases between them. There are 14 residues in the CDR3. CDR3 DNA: TGCAGTGCTAGAAAGGGGTCCAACAATTCACCCCTCCACTTT. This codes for CSARKGSNNSPLHF.

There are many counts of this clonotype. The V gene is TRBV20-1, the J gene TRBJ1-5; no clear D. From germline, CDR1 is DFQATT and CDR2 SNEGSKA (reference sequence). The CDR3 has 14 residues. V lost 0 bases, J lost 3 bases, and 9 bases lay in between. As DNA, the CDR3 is TGCAGTGCTAGAGATACCTTGATCAATCAGCCCCAGCATTTT. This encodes CSARDTLINQPQHF.

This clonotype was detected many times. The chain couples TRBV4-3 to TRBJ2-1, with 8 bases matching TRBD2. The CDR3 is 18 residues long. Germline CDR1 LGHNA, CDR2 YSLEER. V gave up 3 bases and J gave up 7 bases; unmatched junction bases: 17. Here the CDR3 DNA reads TGCGCCAGCAGCCACGAGGCGGGTACTAGCGGAAGACGGAATGAGCAGTTCTTC. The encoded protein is CASSHEAGTSGRRNEQFF.

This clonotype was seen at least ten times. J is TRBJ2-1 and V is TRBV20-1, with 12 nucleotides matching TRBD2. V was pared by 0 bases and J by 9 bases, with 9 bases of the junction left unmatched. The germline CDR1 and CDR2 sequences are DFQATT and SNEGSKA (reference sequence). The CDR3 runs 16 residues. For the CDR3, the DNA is TGCAGTGCTAGAGACCTAGCGGGAGGGCCGCTGCGTGAGCAGTTCTTC. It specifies CSARDLAGGPLREQFF.

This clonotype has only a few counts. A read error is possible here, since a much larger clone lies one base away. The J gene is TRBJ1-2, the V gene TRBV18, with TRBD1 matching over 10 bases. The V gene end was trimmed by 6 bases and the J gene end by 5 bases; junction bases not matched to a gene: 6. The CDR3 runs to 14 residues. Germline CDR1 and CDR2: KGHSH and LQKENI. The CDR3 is CASSHGTGAYGYTF. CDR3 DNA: TGTGCCAGCTCCCATGGGACAGGGGCATATGGCTACACCTTC.

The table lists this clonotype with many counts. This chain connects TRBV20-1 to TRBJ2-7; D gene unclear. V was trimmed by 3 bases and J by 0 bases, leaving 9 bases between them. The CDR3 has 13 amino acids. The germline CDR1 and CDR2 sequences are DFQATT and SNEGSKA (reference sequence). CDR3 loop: CSASLRSSYEQYF. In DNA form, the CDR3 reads TGCAGTGCTAGTCTGCGGTCCTCCTACGAGCAGTACTTC.

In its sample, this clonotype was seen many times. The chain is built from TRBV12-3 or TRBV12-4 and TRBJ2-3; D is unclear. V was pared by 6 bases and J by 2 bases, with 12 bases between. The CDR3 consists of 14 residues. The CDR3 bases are TGTGCCAGCAGCCTCGACCATCCCACAGATACGCAGTATTTT. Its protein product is CASSLDHPTDTQYF.

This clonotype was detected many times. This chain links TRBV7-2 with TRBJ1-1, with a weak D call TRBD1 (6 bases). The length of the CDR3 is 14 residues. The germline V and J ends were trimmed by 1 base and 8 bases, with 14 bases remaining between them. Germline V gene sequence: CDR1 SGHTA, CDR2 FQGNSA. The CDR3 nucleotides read TGTGCCAGCAGCTTAGACCAAGCTACAGGGGAAGCTTTCTTT. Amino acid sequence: CASSLDQATGEAFF. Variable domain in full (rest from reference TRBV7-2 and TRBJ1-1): GAGVSQSPSNKVTEKGKDVELRCDPISGHTALYWYRQSLGQGLEFLIYFQGNSAPDKSGLPSDRFSAERTGGSVSTLTIQRTQQEDSAVYLCASSLDQATGEAFFGQGTRLTVV.

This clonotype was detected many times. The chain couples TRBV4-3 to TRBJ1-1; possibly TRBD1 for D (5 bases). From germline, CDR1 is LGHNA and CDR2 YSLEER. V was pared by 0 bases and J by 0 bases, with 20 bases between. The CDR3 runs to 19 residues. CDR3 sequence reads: CASSQDGGGPGNMNTEAFF. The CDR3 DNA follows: TGCGCCAGCAGCCAAGATGGGGGTGGCCCAGGCAATATGAACACTGAAGCTTTCTTT.

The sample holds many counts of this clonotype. The CDR3 here is CSARGETRREQFF. In DNA, the CDR3 is TGCAGTGCTCGGGGGGAAACTAGGAGGGAGCAGTTCTTC. The V and J genes are TRBV20-1 and TRBJ2-1; the match to TRBD2 covers 7 bases. J lost 10 bases, V lost 5 bases, and 11 bases had no gene match. Germline lookup yields CDR1 DFQATT and CDR2 SNEGSKA (reference sequence). There are 13 residues in the CDR3.

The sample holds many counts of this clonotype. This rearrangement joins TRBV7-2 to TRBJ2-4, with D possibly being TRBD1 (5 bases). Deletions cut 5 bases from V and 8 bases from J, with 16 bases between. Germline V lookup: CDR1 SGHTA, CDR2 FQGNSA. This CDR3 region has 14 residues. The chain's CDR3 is CASSLGAARDIQYF. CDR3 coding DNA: TGTGCCAGCAGCCTAGGGGCGGCCCGGGACATTCAGTACTTC.

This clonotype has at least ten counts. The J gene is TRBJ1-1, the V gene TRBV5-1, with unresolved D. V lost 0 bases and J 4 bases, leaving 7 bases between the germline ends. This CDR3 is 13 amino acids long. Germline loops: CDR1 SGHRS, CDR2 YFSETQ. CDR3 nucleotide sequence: TGCGCCAGCAGCTTGGCGGGGAGCACTGAAGCTTTCTTT. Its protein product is CASSLAGSTEAFF.

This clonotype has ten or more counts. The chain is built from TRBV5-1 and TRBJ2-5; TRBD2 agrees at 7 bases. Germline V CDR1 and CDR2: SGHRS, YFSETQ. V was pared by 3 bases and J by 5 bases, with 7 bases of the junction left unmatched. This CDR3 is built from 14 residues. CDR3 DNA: TGCGCCAGCAGCTGGGGGGAGGGTTTGGAGACCCAGTACTTC. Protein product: CASSWGEGLETQYF.

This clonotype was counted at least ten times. The chain's CDR3 is CASSVGIEPYEQYF. The CDR3 DNA sequence: TGTGCCAGCAGCGTGGGGATAGAACCCTACGAGCAGTACTTC. The chain has TRBV9 and TRBJ2-7, with D hard to call. CDR1 and CDR2 from the germline V gene are SGDLS and YYNGEE. Trimming removed 2 bases from V and 2 bases from J, with 11 bases in between. This CDR3 comprises 14 residues.

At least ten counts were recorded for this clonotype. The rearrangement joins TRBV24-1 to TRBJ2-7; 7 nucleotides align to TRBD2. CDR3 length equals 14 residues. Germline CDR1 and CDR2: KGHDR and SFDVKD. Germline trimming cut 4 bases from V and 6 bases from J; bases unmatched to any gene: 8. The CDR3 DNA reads TGTGCCACCAGTGACTCGGGGACTACCTTCGAGCAGTACTTC. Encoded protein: CATSDSGTTFEQYF.

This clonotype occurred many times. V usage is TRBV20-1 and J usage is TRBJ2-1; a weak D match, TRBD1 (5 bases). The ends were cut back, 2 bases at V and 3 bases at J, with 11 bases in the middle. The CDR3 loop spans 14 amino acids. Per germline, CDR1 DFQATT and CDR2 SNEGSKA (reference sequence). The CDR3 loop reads CSARNGADYNEQFF. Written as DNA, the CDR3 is TGCAGTGCTAGAAATGGGGCGGACTACAATGAGCAGTTCTTC.

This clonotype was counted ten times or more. DNA for the CDR3: TGTGCCAGCAGCTCGGGACGGGGGAGCTCCTACAATGAGCAGTTCTTC. The encoded protein is CASSSGRGSSYNEQFF. The V gene is TRBV7-9, the J gene TRBJ2-1; tentative D call: TRBD2 (6 bases). The CDR3 is 16 amino acids. CDR1 and CDR2 from the germline V gene are SEHNR and FQNEAQ (reference sequence). The V end lost 4 bases, the J end lost 0 bases, and 13 bases lay between the germline ends.